The entry that follows covers one T cell receptor beta chain sequence. Data came from immunoSEQ multiplex PCR; TCRdb stores just in-frame clones and leaves some out. The repertoire holds about 130,000 clones, with over 85% as singletons. The record originates from a study of blood T cell repertoires in COVID-19. Trimming took 4 bases from V and 9 from J; bases not matched to a gene: 2. The germline V gene has CDR1 SGHNT and CDR2 YYREEE (reference sequence). CDR3 length equals 14 residues. Sequencing was performed on peripheral blood. The TCR sequence derives from a man in his forties or fifties with active COVID-19. The chain is built from TRBV5-4 and TRBJ1-6; 12 nucleotides line up with TRBD1. CDR3 region: CASSRGQGASPLHF. The CDR3 DNA follows: TGTGCCAGCAGCAGGGGACAGGGGGCTTCACCCCTCCACTTT.